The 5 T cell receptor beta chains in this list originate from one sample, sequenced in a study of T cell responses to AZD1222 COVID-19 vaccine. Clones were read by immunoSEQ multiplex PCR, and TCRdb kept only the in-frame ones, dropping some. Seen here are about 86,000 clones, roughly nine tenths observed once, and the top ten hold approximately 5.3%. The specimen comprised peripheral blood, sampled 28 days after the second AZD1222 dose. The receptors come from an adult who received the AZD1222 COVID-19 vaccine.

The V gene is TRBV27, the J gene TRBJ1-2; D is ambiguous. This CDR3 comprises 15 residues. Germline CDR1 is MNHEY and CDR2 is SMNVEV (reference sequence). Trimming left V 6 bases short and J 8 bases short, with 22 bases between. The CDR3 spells CASSPESVRAGGYTF. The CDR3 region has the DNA TGTGCCAGCAGCCCAGAGTCGGTAAGGGCCGGAGGCTACACCTTC.

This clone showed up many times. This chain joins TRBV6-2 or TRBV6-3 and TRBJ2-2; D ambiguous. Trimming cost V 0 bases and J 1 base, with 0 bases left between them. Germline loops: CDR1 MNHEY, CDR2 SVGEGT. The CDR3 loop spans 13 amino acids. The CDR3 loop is CASSYSNTGELFF. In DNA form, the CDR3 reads TGTGCCAGCAGTTACTCGAACACCGGGGAGCTGTTTTTT.

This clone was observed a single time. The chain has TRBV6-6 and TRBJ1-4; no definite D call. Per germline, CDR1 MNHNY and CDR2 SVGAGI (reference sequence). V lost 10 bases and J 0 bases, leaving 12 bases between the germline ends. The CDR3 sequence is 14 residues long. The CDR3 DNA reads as TGTGCCACTTCCTGGACTGCAACTAATGAAAAACTGTTTTTT. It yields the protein CATSWTATNEKLFF.

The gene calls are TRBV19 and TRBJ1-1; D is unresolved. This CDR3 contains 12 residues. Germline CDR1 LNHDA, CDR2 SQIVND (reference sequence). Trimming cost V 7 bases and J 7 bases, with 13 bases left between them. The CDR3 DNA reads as TGTGCCAGTATACCCTTAGGCGGTGAAGCTTTCTTT. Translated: CASIPLGGEAFF.

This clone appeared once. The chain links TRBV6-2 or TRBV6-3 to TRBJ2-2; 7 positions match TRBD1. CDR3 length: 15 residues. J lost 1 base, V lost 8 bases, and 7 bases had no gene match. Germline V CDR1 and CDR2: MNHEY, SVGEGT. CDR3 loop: CASGQGEWNTGELFF. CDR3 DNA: TGTGCCAGCGGCCAGGGGGAGTGGAACACCGGGGAGCTGTTTTTT.